The source of this T cell receptor (beta chain) is a study of shared clonotypes between healthy human individuals. Study context: Each donor's CD8 memory used one plate, CD8 naive two, each CD4 subset three. Notes on the study in general: For naive CD4 cells, roughly 5% of clonotypes were shared across a few donors. Donor scarcity curtailed the genetic and exposure-history diversity represented herein.

In the original processing: ImmunoSEQ junction-only sequences lacked quality scores, so their filtering differed. Libraries were prepared by immunoSEQ multiplex PCR; TCRdb keeps only in-frame clonotypes and omits some of them. That table is the source of V, J and clone size, and D and trimming were worked out from the DNA. The data contain 1 million to 1.3 million clones, roughly 74% of them singletons. V lost 7 bases, J lost 6 bases, and 15 bases lay in between. CDR1 and CDR2 (germline): LNHDA, SQIVND (reference sequence). The CDR3 has 14 residues. In this sample, this clone turned up a few times. Its specificity is not known.

The receptor was isolated from a man younger than 35 in good health. Some clones in this sample may be carry-over from other donors' samples. Sequencing was done on a sample of memory CD4+ T cells from PBMCs. Documented subset: CD45RA-negative fraction. The chain carries TRBV19 and TRBJ2-2; D is perhaps TRBD1 (6 bases). This CDR3 is CASILTGNSGELFF. Here the CDR3 DNA reads TGTGCCAGTATACTAACAGGGAATTCCGGGGAGCTGTTTTTT.